These T cell receptor beta chains were read from a single sample in a study of tumor-infiltrating lymphocytes in primary liver carcinoma. TCRdb passed the multiplex PCR reads through MiXCR, listing each CDR3 protein once. Among about 29,000 distinct CDR3 sequences listed, approximately 80% were seen once. Sequenced: liver tumor tissue from sampling region 5. The receptor set was obtained from a man aged 35 to 55 with primary liver carcinoma and hepatitis B virus infection. Each CDR3 is given with its conserved first and last residue. D genes are given only for firm matches. The size entry is marked missing in some rows and otherwise reads once, few, many or a size class.

. | 15 | TRBJ2-1 | . | TRBV10-1 | CASSEPNYIYSEQFF | TGCGCCAGCAGTGAGCCGAACTACATCTACAGTGAGCAGTTCTTC
. | 14 | TRBJ2-5 | . | TRBV6-5 | CASNRRPVQETQYF | TGTGCCAGTAACCGAAGGCCGGTCCAAGAGACCCAGTACTTC
. | 14 | TRBJ2-1 | . | TRBV24-1 | CATSDLSGKNEQSF | TGCGCCACCAGTGACTTGTCAGGGAAGAATGAGCAGTCCTTC
. | 16 | TRBJ1-2 | . | TRBV7-9 | CASSPECRLSQYVYTF | TGTGCCAGCAGCCCCGAGTGCAGGCTGTCCCAGTATGTTTACACCTTC
many | 15 | TRBJ2-2 | TRBD2 | TRBV6-1 | CASSGLAGTVGELFF | TGTGCCAGCAGCGGACTAGCGGGAACGGTCGGGGAGCTGTTTTTT
. | 15 | TRBJ2-4 | . | TRBV6-5 | CASCYSMGAKNIEYF | TGTGCCAGCTGTTACTCGATGGGAGCCAAAAACATTGAGTACTTC
medium-sized | 14 | TRBJ2-2 | . | TRBV6-5 | CASSYAQSTGELFF | TGTGCCAGCAGTTACGCCCAGAGCACCGGGGAGCTGTTTTTT
. | 15 | TRBJ2-5 | TRBD1 | TRBV29-1 | CSVETDRGCGETQYF | TGCAGCGTTGAAACGGACAGGGGGTGTGGTGAGACCCAGTACTTC
. | 17 | TRBJ2-1 | . | TRBV7-2 | CASSPRSMVVTYNEQFF | TGTGCCAGCAGCCCCCGTAGTATGGTAGTGACCTACAATGAGCAGTTCTTC
. | 17 | TRBJ2-3 | . | TRBV6-2/TRBV6-3 | CASEKARELTRTDTQYF | TGTGCCAGTGAAAAAGCGAGAGAGTTAACGAGGACAGATACGCAGTATTTT
once | 14 | TRBJ2-2 | . | TRBV12-3/TRBV12-4 | CASSHHRVPGSCFF | .
. | 13 | TRBJ2-5 | TRBD2 | TRBV12-3/TRBV12-4 | CTTSRLAGETQYF | TGTACCACCAGTCGACTAGCGGGAGAGACCCAGTACTTC
few | 18 | TRBJ2-3 | . | TRBV11-3 | CASSLGVLAGASTDTQYF | TGTGCCAGCAGCTTAGGGGTTCTAGCTGGGGCCAGCACAGATACGCAGTATTTT
. | 15 | TRBJ2-2 | TRBD1 | TRBV11-1 | CASSSRGSYTGELFF | TGCGCCAGCAGTTCCAGGGGGTCGTACACAGGGGAGCTGTTTTTT
large | 12 | TRBJ2-6 | . | TRBV11-2 | CASSLGANVLTF | TGTGCCAGCAGCTTGGGGGCCAACGTCCTGACTTTC
. | 15 | TRBJ2-3 | TRBD2 | TRBV29-1 | CNVSGTSGFTDTRYF | TGCAACGTTTCCGGGACTAGCGGGTTCACAGATACGCGGTATTTT
. | 14 | TRBJ2-2 | TRBD1 | TRBV11-1 | CASNFTGVTGTLFF | TGTGCCAGCAACTTTACAGGGGTTACCGGGACGCTGTTTTTT
. | 15 | TRBJ1-1 | . | TRBV5-1 | CASSGIGCGGTEAFF | TGCGCCAGCAGCGGAATAGGGTGCGGCGGCACTGAAGCTTTCTTT
. | 19 | TRBJ2-1 | TRBD2 | TRBV11-2 | CASSFDGRFSGTLYNEQFF | TGTGCCAGCAGCTTTGATGGACGATTCAGCGGGACCCTTTATAATGAGCAGTTCTTC
once | 17 | TRBJ2-1 | . | TRBV7-9 | CASSFGGGPRFINEQFF | TGTGCCAGCAGCTTCGGGGGTGGGCCCCGATTCATCAATGAGCAGTTCTTC
. | 14 | TRBJ2-3 | . | TRBV11-2 | CASNLGLYADTQYF | TGTGCCAGCAACTTAGGACTTTACGCCGATACGCAGTATTTT
few | 19 | TRBJ2-1 | TRBD2 | TRBV11-3 | CASSSDLYAGGLVYNEQFF | TGTGCCAGCAGCTCAGATCTCTATGCGGGAGGGCTGGTCTACAATGAGCAGTTCTTC
. | 15 | TRBJ2-3 | TRBD2 | TRBV6-2/TRBV6-3 | CASRYSGLAGDTQFF | TGTGCCAGCAGATACTCTGGATTAGCGGGAGATACGCAGTTTTTT
medium-sized | 13 | TRBJ2-1 | TRBD2 | TRBV6-5 | CASRLAENNEQFF | TGTGCCAGTCGACTAGCGGAAAACAATGAGCAGTTCTTC
. | 15 | TRBJ2-1 | . | TRBV5-5 | CVSSPAQGSYDEQLF | TGTGTCAGCAGCCCTGCACAGGGTTCCTACGATGAGCAGCTCTTC
. | 17 | TRBJ2-3 | TRBD2 | TRBV6-6 | CARSYTSLAGTTDTQYF | TGCGCCAGGAGTTACACATCCCTAGCGGGGACCACAGATACGCAGTATTTT
. | 17 | TRBJ2-1 | . | TRBV4-3 | CASNQDLGSSFCNEQFF | TGCGCCAGCAACCAAGATCTTGGCAGCAGCTTCTGCAATGAGCAGTTCTTC
. | 14 | TRBJ2-7 | . | TRBV7-6 | CASSLGGETFEQYF | TGTGCCAGCAGCTTGGGGGGTGAGACCTTCGAGCAGTACTTC
. | 16 | TRBJ2-7 | . | TRBV11-2 | CVSSFYQAGSHYEQYF | TGTGTCAGCAGCTTTTATCAGGCAGGGAGTCACTACGAGCAGTACTTC
. | 14 | TRBJ2-7 | TRBD1 | TRBV6-1 | CTSSERGQEDEQYF | TGTACCAGCAGTGAAAGGGGGCAAGAGGACGAGCAGTACTTT
. | 16 | TRBJ2-7 | TRBD2 | TRBV6-5 | CASRREGLVGTYEQYF | TGCGCCAGCAGACGAGAAGGACTAGTTGGGACCTACGAGCAGTACTTC
. | 19 | TRBJ1-4 | . | TRBV4-1 | CASSQNRQGGIGTNEELIF | TGCGCCAGCAGCCAGAATAGGCAGGGTGGTATCGGAACTAATGAAGAACTGATTTTT
. | 14 | TRBJ1-1 | TRBD1 | TRBV6-1 | CAIRRQGAVTEAIF | TGTGCCATTCGAAGACAGGGGGCTGTGACTGAAGCTATCTTT
. | 17 | TRBJ2-3 | TRBD2 | TRBV6-2/TRBV6-3 | CASSYLPSGSSTGTRYF | TGTGCCAGCAGTTACCTTCCTAGCGGGTCTAGCACAGGTACGCGGTATTTT
. | 14 | TRBJ1-4 | . | TRBV6-5 | CASSCSTVPDKLFF | TGTGCCAGCAGTTGCTCGACAGTACCTGATAAACTGTTTTTT
. | 15 | TRBJ1-5 | . | TRBV6-1 | CASSEDVNSNHPQHF | TGTGCCAGCAGTGAAGATGTGAATAGCAATCATCCCCAGCATTTT
once | 17 | TRBJ2-1 | . | TRBV4-1 | CASTQGLAESSYNEQFF | TGCGCCAGCACCCAAGGGCTAGCTGAAAGCTCATACAATGAGCAGTTCTTT
. | 16 | TRBJ2-4 | . | TRBV4-1 | CASSRSVEGAKNIQYF | TGCGCCAGTAGCCGAAGTGTTGAAGGGGCCAAAAACATTCAGTACTTC
. | 13 | TRBJ2-5 | . | TRBV11-2 | CARGLVLEETQYF | TGTGCCAGAGGCTTAGTTCTGGAAGAGACGCAGTACTTC
. | 13 | TRBJ2-1 | . | TRBV11-2 | CASSLNPYNEQFF | TGTGCCAGCAGCCTGAACCCCTACAATGAGCAGTTCTTC
. | 15 | TRBJ1-5 | . | TRBV4-1 | CASSQDHGGYQAQHF | TGCGCCAGCAGCCAAGATCATGGGGGATATCAGGCCCAGCATTTT
. | 16 | TRBJ2-1 | TRBD2 | TRBV4-2 | CASSQDPGLTYNEQFF | TGTGCCAGCAGCCAAGACCCGGGACTAACGTACAATGAGCAGTTCTTT
. | 14 | TRBJ1-1 | . | TRBV11-2 | CASSIDTVGTEAFF | TGTGCCAGCAGCATCGACACAGTAGGCACTGAAGCTTTCTTT
. | 15 | TRBJ2-3 | TRBD1 | TRBV5-4 | CASSLEDRGTDTQYF | TGTGCCAGCAGCTTAGAGGACAGGGGGACGGATACGCAGTATTTT
. | 13 | TRBJ2-7 | . | TRBV11-2 | CASSFDGSYEQYF | TGTGCCAGCAGCTTTGATGGCTCCTACGAGCAGTACTTC